A single sample gave rise to the 15 T cell receptor beta chains below, sequenced in a study of blood T cell repertoires in COVID-19. Measured with immunoSEQ multiplex PCR; TCRdb has only the in-frame clones, and not every one. The table shows around 180,000 clones, with about 81% occurring only once. The sequenced sample was peripheral blood. These receptors were taken from a woman over 75 with COVID-19, enrolled during active disease.

This rearrangement joins TRBV12-3 or TRBV12-4 to TRBJ2-1, with 7 bases matching TRBD2. The CDR3 runs to 13 residues. V lost 1 base to trimming and J lost 7 bases; unmatched junction nucleotides: 1. CDR3 residues: CASSLGGGNEQFF. DNA for the CDR3: TGTGCCAGCAGTTTAGGCGGGGGAAATGAGCAGTTCTTC.

There are many counts of this clone. In DNA, the CDR3 is TGTGCCAGCAGCCCTCTCGGGGGAGTCGGTCAGCCCCAGCATTTT. Translating gives CASSPLGGVGQPQHF. This rearrangement joins TRBV3-1 (or the pseudogene TRBV3-2) to TRBJ1-5, with a possible D match to TRBD1 (5 bases). Germline V CDR1 and CDR2: LGHDT, YNNKEL (reference sequence). The CDR3 is 15 residues long. The V gene lost 4 bases and the J gene lost 6 bases, with 16 bases spanning the gap.

The genes are TRBV4-1 and TRBJ1-1; 9 bases are shared with TRBD1. The germline V gene encodes CDR1 MGHRA and CDR2 YSYEKL. The CDR3 is 17 amino acids. V was pared by 3 bases and J by 1 base, with 9 bases of the junction left unmatched. The CDR3 loop is CASSHIPGQGKNTEAFF. In DNA form, the CDR3 reads TGCGCCAGCAGCCATATACCGGGACAGGGAAAGAACACTGAAGCTTTCTTT.

The chain is built from TRBV13 and TRBJ2-1; D possibly corresponds to TRBD2 (6 bases). The germline CDR1 and CDR2 sequences are PRHDT and FYEKMQ (reference sequence). This CDR3 has 16 residues. Trimming stripped 4 bases from V and 1 base from J, with 14 bases between. The CDR3 DNA sequence: TGTGCCAGCAGCTCCTCCGGGGGACCGTCCTACAATGAGCAGTTCTTC. It is translated as CASSSSGGPSYNEQFF.

The chain has TRBV2 and TRBJ2-3, with no clear D. CDR1 SNHLY and CDR2 FYNNEI come from the germline V gene. This CDR3 has 12 amino acids. V gave up 3 bases and J gave up 6 bases, with 7 bases separating them. CDR3 sequence reads: CASSEFGDTQYF. The CDR3 coding sequence is TGTGCCAGCAGTGAGTTCGGGGATACGCAGTATTTT. Full variable domain (outside the CDR3, taken from reference TRBV2 and TRBJ2-3): EPEVTQTPSHQVTQMGQEVILRCVPISNHLYFYWYRQILGQKVEFLVSFYNNEISEKSEIFDDQFSVERPDGSNFTLKIRSTKLEDSAMYFCASSEFGDTQYFGPGTRLTVL.

The rearrangement uses TRBV5-5 and TRBJ2-7; a possible D gene is TRBD1 (6 bases). The germline V gene has CDR1 SGHKS and CDR2 YYEKEE (reference sequence). V lost 3 bases to trimming and J lost 0 bases, with 16 bases between them. The CDR3 contains 16 residues. This CDR3 is CASSSDDRLSSYEQYF. CDR3 in DNA: TGTGCCAGCAGCTCAGACGACAGGTTGAGCTCCTACGAGCAGTACTTC.

The rearrangement uses TRBV11-3 and TRBJ1-1; TRBD1 matches at 8 bases. V shed 5 bases and J 0 bases; nucleotides not matched to a gene: 11. This CDR3 region has 17 residues. Germline V lookup: CDR1 SGHNT, CDR2 YENEEA. The CDR3 is CASSKTWTGSLNTEAFF. The CDR3 region has the DNA TGTGCCAGCAGCAAAACATGGACAGGGAGTTTGAACACTGAAGCTTTCTTT. Variable domain in full (rest from reference TRBV11-3 and TRBJ1-1): EAGVVQSPRYKIIEKKQPVAFWCNPISGHNTLYWYLQNLGQGPELLIRYENEEAVDDSQLPKDRFSAERLKGVDSTLKIQPAELGDSAVYLCASSKTWTGSLNTEAFFGQGTRLTVV.

The V and J genes are TRBV6-7 and TRBJ2-1, with 7 bases lining up with TRBD2. TRBV6-7 is assigned to the ORF class and has an uncertain function. Unmatched junction bases numbered 17, after V lost 5 bases and J lost 4 bases. CDR3 size: 18 residues. The CDR3, as DNA: TGTGCCAGCAGTGAAAGTCCAGCGGGAAAGGAGGGTTACAATGAGCAGTTCTTC. Its translation is CASSESPAGKEGYNEQFF.

The genes are TRBV7-2 and TRBJ2-7; 11 bases line up with TRBD2. J lost 3 bases, V lost 1 base, and 2 bases had no gene match. Germline V CDR1 and CDR2: SGHTA, FQGNSA. The CDR3 loop spans 15 amino acids. In DNA, the CDR3 is TGTGCCAGCAGCTTAGGCCTAGCGGGAGGCTACGAGCAGTACTTC. It translates to CASSLGLAGGYEQYF.

The rearrangement uses TRBV24-1 and TRBJ2-7; the match to TRBD1 covers 7 bases. V was pared by 6 bases and J by 5 bases, with 6 bases of the junction left unmatched. Germline loops: CDR1 KGHDR, CDR2 SFDVKD. This CDR3 has 13 residues. The CDR3 protein is CATSRGLGNEQYF. The CDR3 nucleotides read TGTGCCACCAGTAGGGGGCTTGGGAACGAGCAGTACTTC.

The rearrangement joins TRBV20-1 to TRBJ2-3; D not certain. The CDR3 has 11 amino acids. Trimming cost V 7 bases and J 3 bases, with 8 bases left between them. Germline V gene sequence: CDR1 DFQATT, CDR2 SNEGSKA (reference sequence). CDR3 protein: CSVLTTDTQYF. CDR3 nucleotide sequence: TGCAGTGTTCTAACTACAGATACGCAGTATTTT.

This chain links TRBV6-5 with TRBJ2-1; 8 bases map to TRBD2. Germline lookup yields CDR1 MNHEY and CDR2 SVGAGI. The CDR3 sequence is 15 residues long. The V segment lost 0 bases and the J segment 4 bases; nucleotides outside the gene matches: 2. The CDR3 DNA follows: TGTGCCAGCAGTTACTCACTAGCGGCATACAATGAGCAGTTCTTC. Protein: CASSYSLAAYNEQFF.

The V and J genes are TRBV10-3 and TRBJ2-5, with 8 bases aligning to TRBD1. The ends lost 4 bases at V and 4 bases at J; junction bases unmatched: 5. Germline V gene sequence: CDR1 ENHRY, CDR2 SYGVKD. The CDR3 loop spans 14 amino acids. The CDR3 nucleotides read TGTGCCATCAGTGTAGGACAGGGTCGAGAGACCCAGTACTTC. It specifies CAISVGQGRETQYF.

This chain links TRBV6-5 with TRBJ1-6, with D unclear. Trimming took off 8 bases at V and 8 bases at J, with 13 bases between the two ends. This CDR3 is 13 amino acids long. Germline V gene data show CDR1 as MNHEY and CDR2 as SVGAGI. CDR3 loop: CASGQEIDSPLHF. The CDR3 region has the DNA TGTGCCAGCGGGCAGGAAATCGATTCACCCCTCCACTTT.

V is TRBV28 and J is TRBJ2-7; D not certain. Trimming removed 2 bases at V and 3 bases at J, with 8 bases between. The CDR3 has 13 amino acids. Germline CDR1 is MDHEN and CDR2 is SYDVKM. CDR3 protein: CASSLIVLYEQYF. CDR3 bases: TGTGCCAGCAGTTTAATCGTCCTCTACGAGCAGTACTTC.